This is a list of T cell receptor beta chains from one sample in a study of neoadjuvant nivolumab and ipilimumab in lung cancer. Profiled with immunoSEQ multiplex PCR; TCRdb holds only in-frame clones, not every one. The sample lists tens of thousands of clones, roughly 84% occurring once. This material consisted of peripheral blood, taken before neoadjuvant nivolumab, alone or with ipilimumab. The receptor source for this set is an adult with non-small cell lung cancer. The CDR3 runs from the conserved cysteine through the conserved F or W. D genes are given only for firm matches. Clone size is not always given. Where it is, it says once, few, many or a class for expanded clones.

cdr3_aa: CASSLDRLYNEQFF; cdr3_nt: TGTGCCAGCAGCTTAGACAGGCTCTACAATGAGCAGTTCTTC; j_call: TRBJ2-1; v_call: TRBV11-1; d_call: NA; clone_size: NA
cdr3_aa: CASGKYSTDTQYF; cdr3_nt: TGTGCTAGCGGGAAGTATAGCACAGATACGCAGTATTTT; j_call: TRBJ2-3; v_call: TRBV7-7; d_call: TRBD2; clone_size: NA
cdr3_aa: CASSYSSDEQFF; cdr3_nt: TGTGCCAGCAGTTACTCGAGCGATGAGCAGTTCTTC; j_call: TRBJ2-1; v_call: TRBV6-5; d_call: NA; clone_size: NA
cdr3_aa: CASSVWGDTQYF; cdr3_nt: TGTGCCAGCAGCGTATGGGGGGATACGCAGTATTTT; j_call: TRBJ2-3; v_call: TRBV9; d_call: NA; clone_size: NA
cdr3_aa: CASSPQQVLNTEAFF; cdr3_nt: TGTGCCAGCAGCCCCCAACAGGTCTTGAACACTGAAGCTTTCTTT; j_call: TRBJ1-1; v_call: TRBV6-1; d_call: NA; clone_size: NA
cdr3_aa: CASSQGLSVQETQYF; cdr3_nt: TGCGCCAGCAGCCAAGGCCTCAGCGTCCAAGAGACCCAGTACTTC; j_call: TRBJ2-5; v_call: TRBV4-3; d_call: NA; clone_size: NA
cdr3_aa: CSVESSGNTIYF; cdr3_nt: TGCAGCGTTGAGTCCTCTGGAAACACCATATATTTT; j_call: TRBJ1-3; v_call: TRBV29-1; d_call: NA; clone_size: NA
cdr3_aa: CAWSVGQGNEKLFF; cdr3_nt: TGTGCCTGGAGTGTAGGTCAGGGGAATGAAAAACTGTTTTTT; j_call: TRBJ1-4; v_call: TRBV30; d_call: NA; clone_size: NA
cdr3_aa: CASSPYGDGSFSEQYF; cdr3_nt: TGTGCCAGCAGTCCCTATGGCGACGGAAGCTTCTCCGAGCAGTACTTC; j_call: TRBJ2-7; v_call: TRBV28; d_call: NA; clone_size: NA
cdr3_aa: CASSLVRGRDGELFF; cdr3_nt: TGTGCCAGCAGCTTAGTTAGGGGTCGGGACGGGGAGCTGTTTTTT; j_call: TRBJ2-2; v_call: TRBV7-6; d_call: NA; clone_size: NA
cdr3_aa: CSVEGVFYEQYF; cdr3_nt: TGCAGCGTGGAGGGGGTCTTTTACGAGCAGTACTTC; j_call: TRBJ2-7; v_call: TRBV29-1; d_call: NA; clone_size: NA
cdr3_aa: CASSLEAGGQFF; cdr3_nt: TGTGCCAGCAGCTTAGAGGCGGGAGGCCAGTTCTTC; j_call: TRBJ2-1; v_call: TRBV11-3; d_call: TRBD2; clone_size: once
cdr3_aa: CASSTGLVHEQYF; cdr3_nt: TGTGCCAGCAGTACGGGACTAGTCCACGAGCAGTACTTC; j_call: TRBJ2-7; v_call: TRBV28; d_call: TRBD2; clone_size: NA
cdr3_aa: CASNLGAQRELFF; cdr3_nt: TGTGCCAGCAACCTGGGGGCACAGCGGGAGCTGTTTTTT; j_call: TRBJ2-2; v_call: TRBV5-6; d_call: NA; clone_size: NA
cdr3_aa: CASSLVSGTDYNEQFF; cdr3_nt: TGCGCCAGCAGCCTTGTTTCCGGGACAGATTACAATGAGCAGTTCTTC; j_call: TRBJ2-1; v_call: TRBV5-1; d_call: TRBD1; clone_size: NA
cdr3_aa: CASNYPSGGYTF; cdr3_nt: TGTGCCAGTAACTACCCGAGTGGGGGCTACACCTTC; j_call: TRBJ1-2; v_call: TRBV9; d_call: NA; clone_size: NA
cdr3_aa: CASSLTGGSYEQYF; cdr3_nt: TGTGCCAGCAGCCTCACGGGGGGGAGCTACGAGCAGTACTTC; j_call: TRBJ2-7; v_call: TRBV7-9; d_call: TRBD2; clone_size: NA
cdr3_aa: CASSPGHNTEAFF; cdr3_nt: TGTGCCAGCAGCCCGGGACACAACACTGAAGCTTTCTTT; j_call: TRBJ1-1; v_call: TRBV11-3; d_call: NA; clone_size: NA
cdr3_aa: CASSSEAGEGSYEQYF; cdr3_nt: TGTGCCAGCAGCTCCGAAGCGGGAGAGGGGTCCTACGAGCAGTACTTC; j_call: TRBJ2-7; v_call: TRBV5-4; d_call: TRBD2; clone_size: NA
cdr3_aa: CASSRPTENTEAFF; cdr3_nt: TGTGCCAGCAGCCGGCCGACGGAGAACACTGAAGCTTTCTTT; j_call: TRBJ1-1; v_call: TRBV7-2; d_call: NA; clone_size: NA
cdr3_aa: CASSSGTGDYSNQPQHF; cdr3_nt: TGTGCCAGCAGCTCCGGGACAGGGGACTATAGCAATCAGCCCCAGCATTTT; j_call: TRBJ1-5; v_call: TRBV5-6; d_call: TRBD1; clone_size: NA
cdr3_aa: CATYNTEAFF; cdr3_nt: TGTGCCACCTACAACACTGAAGCTTTCTTT; j_call: TRBJ1-1; v_call: TRBV19; d_call: NA; clone_size: NA
cdr3_aa: CASSLRRGGSGQYGYTF; cdr3_nt: TGTGCCAGCAGCTTAAGACGGGGGGGATCCGGGCAATATGGCTACACCTTC; j_call: TRBJ1-2; v_call: TRBV7-2; d_call: NA; clone_size: NA
cdr3_aa: CAWKGRESPYEQYF; cdr3_nt: TGTGCCTGGAAAGGGCGGGAGAGCCCCTACGAGCAGTACTTC; j_call: TRBJ2-7; v_call: TRBV30; d_call: TRBD2; clone_size: once
cdr3_aa: CASSSQRNTEAFF; cdr3_nt: TGTGCCAGCAGCTCTCAAAGGAACACTGAAGCTTTCTTT; j_call: TRBJ1-1; v_call: TRBV7-2; d_call: NA; clone_size: few
cdr3_aa: CASSLDSTDTQYF; cdr3_nt: TGTGCCAGCAGCTTAGACAGCACAGATACGCAGTATTTT; j_call: TRBJ2-3; v_call: TRBV7-9; d_call: NA; clone_size: NA
cdr3_aa: CASSPTGNTEAFF; cdr3_nt: TGTGCCAGCAGCCCGACGGGGAACACTGAAGCTTTCTTT; j_call: TRBJ1-1; v_call: TRBV7-6; d_call: NA; clone_size: medium-sized
cdr3_aa: CSVVRQGYEQYF; cdr3_nt: TGCAGCGTCGTCCGACAGGGGTACGAGCAGTACTTC; j_call: TRBJ2-7; v_call: TRBV29-1; d_call: TRBD1; clone_size: NA
cdr3_aa: CASSLDSRTDTQYF; cdr3_nt: TGTGCCAGCAGCTTGGACTCGCGCACAGATACGCAGTATTTT; j_call: TRBJ2-3; v_call: TRBV9; d_call: NA; clone_size: NA
cdr3_aa: CASSDSKEHNEQFF; cdr3_nt: TGTGCCAGCAGTGACTCTAAAGAACACAATGAGCAGTTCTTC; j_call: TRBJ2-1; v_call: TRBV6-4; d_call: NA; clone_size: NA
cdr3_aa: CASNAPFTEAFF; cdr3_nt: TGTGCCAGCAATGCGCCTTTCACTGAAGCTTTCTTT; j_call: TRBJ1-1; v_call: TRBV7-8; d_call: NA; clone_size: NA
cdr3_aa: CASSLSSRARSENIQYF; cdr3_nt: TGTGCCAGCAGCTTAAGTTCGAGGGCGCGGTCCGAAAACATTCAGTACTTC; j_call: TRBJ2-4; v_call: TRBV5-6; d_call: NA; clone_size: NA
cdr3_aa: CASSVGQALRGAFF; cdr3_nt: TGTGCCAGCAGTGTGGGACAGGCCCTAAGGGGAGCTTTCTTT; j_call: TRBJ1-1; v_call: TRBV6-1; d_call: TRBD1; clone_size: few
cdr3_aa: CASSSGLAGAGELFF; cdr3_nt: TGTGCCAGCAGCTCTGGACTAGCGGGCGCCGGGGAGCTGTTTTTT; j_call: TRBJ2-2; v_call: TRBV7-2; d_call: TRBD2; clone_size: NA
cdr3_aa: CASSLSGANVLTF; cdr3_nt: TGTGCCAGCAGTCTCTCTGGGGCCAACGTCCTGACTTTC; j_call: TRBJ2-6; v_call: TRBV6-5; d_call: NA; clone_size: once
cdr3_aa: CASSLEGEGYNEQFF; cdr3_nt: TGTGCCAGCAGCTTGGAGGGTGAAGGGTACAATGAGCAGTTCTTC; j_call: TRBJ2-1; v_call: TRBV11-3; d_call: NA; clone_size: NA
cdr3_aa: CASSLAATSGEQYF; cdr3_nt: TGTGCCAGCAGCTTAGCGGCAACCTCCGGCGAGCAGTACTTC; j_call: TRBJ2-7; v_call: TRBV7-6; d_call: NA; clone_size: few
cdr3_aa: CASSLGTANTGELFF; cdr3_nt: TGTGCCAGCAGCTTAGGGACAGCAAACACCGGGGAGCTGTTTTTT; j_call: TRBJ2-2; v_call: TRBV7-6; d_call: NA; clone_size: NA
cdr3_aa: CASNLGGTGELFF; cdr3_nt: TGTGCTAGCAACTTAGGGGGCACCGGGGAGCTGTTTTTT; j_call: TRBJ2-2; v_call: TRBV7-7; d_call: NA; clone_size: NA
cdr3_aa: CASSQGGLAGVETQYF; cdr3_nt: TGTGCCAGCAGCCAGGGGGGACTAGCGGGAGTAGAGACCCAGTACTTC; j_call: TRBJ2-5; v_call: TRBV7-2; d_call: TRBD2; clone_size: NA
cdr3_aa: CASSRSGRFQPQHF; cdr3_nt: TGTGCCAGCAGTCGGTCAGGGAGGTTTCAGCCCCAGCATTTT; j_call: TRBJ1-5; v_call: TRBV25-1; d_call: NA; clone_size: once
cdr3_aa: CASSSPGLVETQYF; cdr3_nt: TGTGCCAGTAGTTCCCCGGGACTGGTGGAGACCCAGTACTTC; j_call: TRBJ2-5; v_call: TRBV19; d_call: NA; clone_size: few
cdr3_aa: CASSQDPRLDHEQFF; cdr3_nt: TGCGCCAGCAGCCAAGACCCCCGACTAGATCATGAGCAGTTCTTC; j_call: TRBJ2-1; v_call: TRBV4-1; d_call: NA; clone_size: NA
cdr3_aa: CASSRRGTSGSGELFF; cdr3_nt: TGCGCCAGCAGCCGGAGGGGGACTAGCGGGTCCGGGGAGCTGTTTTTT; j_call: TRBJ2-2; v_call: TRBV5-1; d_call: TRBD2; clone_size: NA
cdr3_aa: CASSKAGNSYEQYF; cdr3_nt: TGTGCCAGCAGCAAAGCGGGCAACTCCTACGAGCAGTACTTC; j_call: TRBJ2-7; v_call: TRBV7-6; d_call: NA; clone_size: NA
cdr3_aa: CASSPGGGSYGYTF; cdr3_nt: TGTGCCAGCAGCCCTGGGGGGGGATCCTATGGCTACACCTTC; j_call: TRBJ1-2; v_call: TRBV7-3; d_call: NA; clone_size: NA
cdr3_aa: CASSRQGSLEEELFF; cdr3_nt: TGTGCCAGCAGCCGACAGGGTTCCCTAGAAGAGGAGCTGTTTTTT; j_call: TRBJ2-2; v_call: TRBV7-6; d_call: TRBD1; clone_size: NA
cdr3_aa: CASSLQGSTDTQYF; cdr3_nt: TGTGCCAGTAGCCTACAGGGATCAACAGATACGCAGTATTTT; j_call: TRBJ2-3; v_call: TRBV19; d_call: NA; clone_size: once
cdr3_aa: CASSRDLKLFF; cdr3_nt: TGTGCCAGCTCCCGGGACCTAAAGCTGTTTTTT; j_call: TRBJ2-2; v_call: TRBV6-5; d_call: NA; clone_size: NA
cdr3_aa: CASSLGFRESSGNTIYF; cdr3_nt: TGTGCCAGCAGCTTAGGGTTCAGGGAGAGCTCTGGAAACACCATATATTTT; j_call: TRBJ1-3; v_call: TRBV7-9; d_call: NA; clone_size: NA
cdr3_aa: CASSPDSRQETQYF; cdr3_nt: TGTGCCAGCAGCCCCGACTCTCGCCAAGAGACCCAGTACTTC; j_call: TRBJ2-5; v_call: TRBV13; d_call: NA; clone_size: NA
cdr3_aa: CASSLSPGTQETQYF; cdr3_nt: TGTGCTAGCAGCTTATCGCCAGGGACCCAAGAGACCCAGTACTTC; j_call: TRBJ2-5; v_call: TRBV7-7; d_call: NA; clone_size: NA
cdr3_aa: CASSPGTGMSAYEQYF; cdr3_nt: TGCGCCAGCAGCCCCGGGACAGGAATGAGCGCCTACGAGCAGTACTTC; j_call: TRBJ2-7; v_call: TRBV5-1; d_call: TRBD1; clone_size: NA
cdr3_aa: CASSLVGVANEKLFF; cdr3_nt: TGTGCCAGCAGCTTAGTAGGGGTGGCTAATGAAAAACTGTTTTTT; j_call: TRBJ1-4; v_call: TRBV11-2; d_call: NA; clone_size: NA
cdr3_aa: CASSLPTQDTQYF; cdr3_nt: TGCGCCAGCAGCTTACCCACACAGGATACGCAGTATTTT; j_call: TRBJ2-3; v_call: TRBV5-1; d_call: NA; clone_size: NA